This T cell receptor beta chain was sequenced in a study of T cell responses to AZD1222 COVID-19 vaccine. Study-level results: Unmutated variant regions are reportedly targeted by nearly half of spike-specific TCRs.

The length of the CDR3 is 15 residues. The V and J ends lost 4 bases and 0 bases respectively, with 12 bases between them. Germline values: CDR1 LNHNV, CDR2 YYDKDF (reference sequence). The repertoire was sequenced with immunoSEQ multiplex PCR; TCRdb's copy has only in-frame clones and lacks some. This sample has around 120,000 clones; more than 85% occur once, and the top ten carry approximately 5.1%. This clone was counted once. Antigen specificity is unknown. The sequence was collected from an adult who received the AZD1222 COVID-19 vaccine. The V gene is TRBV15, the J gene TRBJ1-1; possible D gene TRBD1, 6 bases. This specimen consisted of peripheral blood, obtained 28 days after the second AZD1222 dose. The CDR3: CATSTSGQLNTEAFF. The CDR3, as DNA: TGTGCCACCAGCACGAGCGGACAGCTGAACACTGAAGCTTTCTTT.